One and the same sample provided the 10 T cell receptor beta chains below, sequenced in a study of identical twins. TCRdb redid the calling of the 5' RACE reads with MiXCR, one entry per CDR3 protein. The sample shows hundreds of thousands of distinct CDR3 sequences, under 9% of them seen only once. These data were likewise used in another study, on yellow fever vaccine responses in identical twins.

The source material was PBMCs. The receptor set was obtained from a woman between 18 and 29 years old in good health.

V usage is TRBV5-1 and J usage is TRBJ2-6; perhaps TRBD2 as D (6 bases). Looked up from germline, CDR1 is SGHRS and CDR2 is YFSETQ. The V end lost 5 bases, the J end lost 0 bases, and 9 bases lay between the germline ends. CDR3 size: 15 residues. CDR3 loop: CASRGGSSGANVLTF. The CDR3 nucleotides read TGCGCCAGCAGGGGGGGTAGCTCTGGGGCCAACGTCCTGACTTTC.

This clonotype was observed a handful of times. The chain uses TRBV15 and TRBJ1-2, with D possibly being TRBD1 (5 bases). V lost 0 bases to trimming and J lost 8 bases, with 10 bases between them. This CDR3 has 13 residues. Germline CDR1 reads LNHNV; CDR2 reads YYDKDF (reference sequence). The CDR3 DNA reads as TGTGCCACCAGCAGAGATCAGGGTGGGGGCTACACCTTC. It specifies CATSRDQGGGYTF.

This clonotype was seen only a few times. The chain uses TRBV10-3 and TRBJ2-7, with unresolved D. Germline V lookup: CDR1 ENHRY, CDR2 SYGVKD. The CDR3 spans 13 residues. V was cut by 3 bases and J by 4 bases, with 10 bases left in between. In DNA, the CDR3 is TGTGCCATCAGTGATCAGGTTGGGTACGAGCAGTACTTC. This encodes CAISDQVGYEQYF.

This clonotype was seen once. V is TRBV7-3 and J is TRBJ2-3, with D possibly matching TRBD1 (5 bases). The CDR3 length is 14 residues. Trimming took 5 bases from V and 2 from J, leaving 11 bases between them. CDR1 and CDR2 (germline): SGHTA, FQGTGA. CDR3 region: CASSHDRYTDTQYF. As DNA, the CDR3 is TGTGCCAGCAGCCACGACAGATACACAGATACGCAGTATTTT.

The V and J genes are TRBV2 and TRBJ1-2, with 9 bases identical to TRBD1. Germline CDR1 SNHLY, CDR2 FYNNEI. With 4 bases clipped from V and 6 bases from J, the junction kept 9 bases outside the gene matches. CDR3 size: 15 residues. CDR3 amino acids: CASSVTGTGMDGYTF. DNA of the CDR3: TGTGCCAGCAGTGTGACCGGGACAGGGATGGATGGCTACACCTTC.

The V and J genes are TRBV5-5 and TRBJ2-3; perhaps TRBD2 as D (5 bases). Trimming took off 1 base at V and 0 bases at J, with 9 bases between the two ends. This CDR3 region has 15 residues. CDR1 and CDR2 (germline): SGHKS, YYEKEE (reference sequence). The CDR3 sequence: CASSLIGLSTDTQYF. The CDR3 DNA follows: TGTGCCAGCAGCTTGATTGGACTTAGCACAGATACGCAGTATTTT.

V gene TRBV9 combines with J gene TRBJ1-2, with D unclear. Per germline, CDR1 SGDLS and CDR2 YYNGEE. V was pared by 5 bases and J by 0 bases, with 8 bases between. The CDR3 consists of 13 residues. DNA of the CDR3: TGTGCCAGCAGGGGCCTAGCTAACTATGGCTACACCTTC. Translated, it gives CASRGLANYGYTF.

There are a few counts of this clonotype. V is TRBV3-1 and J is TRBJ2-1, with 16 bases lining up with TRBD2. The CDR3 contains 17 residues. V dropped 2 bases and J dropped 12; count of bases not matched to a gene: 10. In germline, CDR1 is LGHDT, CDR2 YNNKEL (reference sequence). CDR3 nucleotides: TGTGCCAGCAGCCAAACCTCCGGGACTAGCGGGAGGGCCCGGCAGTTCTTC. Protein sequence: CASSQTSGTSGRARQFF.

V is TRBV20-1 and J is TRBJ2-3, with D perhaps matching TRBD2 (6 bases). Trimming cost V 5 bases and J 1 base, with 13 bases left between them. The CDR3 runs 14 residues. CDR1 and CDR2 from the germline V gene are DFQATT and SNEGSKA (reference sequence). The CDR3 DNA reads TGCAGTGCTGGGGCGGGGCGGGGCACAGATACGCAGTATTTT. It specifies CSAGAGRGTDTQYF.

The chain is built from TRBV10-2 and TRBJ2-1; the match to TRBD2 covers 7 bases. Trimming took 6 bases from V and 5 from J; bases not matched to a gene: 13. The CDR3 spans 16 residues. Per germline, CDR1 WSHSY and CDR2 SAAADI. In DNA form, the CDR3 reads TGCGCCAGCAGCGAAGCGACCGGGACTAACGACAATGAGCAGTTCTTC. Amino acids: CASSEATGTNDNEQFF.